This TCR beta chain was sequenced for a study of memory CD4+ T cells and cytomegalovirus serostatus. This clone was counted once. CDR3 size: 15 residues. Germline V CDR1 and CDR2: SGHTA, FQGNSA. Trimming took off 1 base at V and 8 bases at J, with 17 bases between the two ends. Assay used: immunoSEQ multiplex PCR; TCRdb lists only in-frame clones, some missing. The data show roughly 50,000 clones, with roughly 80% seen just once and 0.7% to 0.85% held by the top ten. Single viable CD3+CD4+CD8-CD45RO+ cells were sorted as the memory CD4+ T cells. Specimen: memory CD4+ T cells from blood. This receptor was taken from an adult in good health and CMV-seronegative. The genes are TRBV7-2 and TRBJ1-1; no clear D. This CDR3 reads CASSLGLAGTTEAFF. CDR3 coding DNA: TGTGCCAGCAGCTTAGGGTTGGCAGGAACGACCGAAGCTTTCTTT.